This T cell receptor beta chain is drawn from a study of cytomegalovirus exposure and HLA in healthy donors. Study results and limitations: Later, TCR association rates were found to vary by HLA locus, highest for DRB1 and lowest for HLA-C. The records held CMV serostatus as the only immune exposure information. Researchers left out some V segments, among them TRBV6-2 and TRBV6-3, as indistinguishable.

A word on this clone: Its antigen remains unidentified.

V was pared by 4 bases and J by 6 bases, with 10 bases between. CDR3 length: 14 amino acids. Per germline, CDR1 MNHNS and CDR2 SASEGT. The PCR used 60 Vbeta and 13 Jbeta primers. TCRdb's copy holds only in-frame clones and misses some; the assay was immunoSEQ multiplex PCR. This table holds about 160,000 clones, 81% found once. Sequenced: PBMCs. The chain is built from TRBV6-1 and TRBJ1-6; a possible D gene is TRBD1 (5 bases). The clonotype comes from a woman younger than 35 in good health and CMV-seronegative. The CDR3 here is CASSGSRVNSPLHF. Written as DNA, the CDR3 is TGTGCCAGCAGTGGTAGCAGGGTTAATTCACCCCTCCACTTT.